Detailed here is one T cell receptor beta chain. Authors' data handling: Amplified reference gene primers provided the basis for estimating nucleated cell counts. Assay: immunoSEQ multiplex PCR; the TCRdb copy retains only in-frame clones and omits some. V and J calls and clone size are those listed in that table; D and trimming were worked out from the DNA. The table lists under 300,000 clones, roughly 90% of them singletons. This sample is part of a study of blood T cell repertoires in COVID-19. Whole-study context: Collection of acute and convalescent COVID-19 samples took place in the United States, Italy and Spain. Nucleic acid was either cDNA or gDNA, and it came from T cells, B-cell-depleted T cells, or PBMCs.

The V and J ends lost 0 bases and 8 bases, in that order; junction bases with no gene match: 5. CDR3 length: 14 residues. The germline V gene encodes CDR1 SGHDT and CDR2 YYEEEE. This chain connects TRBV5-6 to TRBJ1-2, with 9 positions matching TRBD1. The sample consisted of peripheral blood. The TCR originated in a man aged 50-59 years with acute or convalescent COVID-19. The CDR3 DNA reads TGTGCCAGCAGCTTGGAACAGGGGGCAAGGGGCTACACCTTC. Translation: CASSLEQGARGYTF.